This TCR beta chain emerged from a study of blood T cell repertoires in COVID-19. Study information: Specimens from acute and convalescent COVID-19 originated in the United States, Italy and Spain. Sources were T cells, B-cell-depleted T cells, or PBMCs; the material itself was cDNA or gDNA.

The CDR3 is made up of 14 amino acids. The germline V gene has CDR1 SGHVS and CDR2 FNYEAQ. J gave up 3 bases and V 6 bases, and 4 bases lay outside the gene matches. Patients from Seattle were sampled longitudinally, starting during active infection. Authors' methods: Reference gene primer amplification yielded estimated nucleated cell counts. Profiled with immunoSEQ multiplex PCR; TCRdb holds only in-frame clones, not every one. The V and J calls and clone size were taken over from that table, and D and trimming were inferred from the DNA. The table lists approximately 150,000 clones, roughly 84% of them singletons.

What was sequenced was peripheral blood. This chain joins TRBV7-6 and TRBJ2-5, with 10 nucleotides matching TRBD2. This receptor was obtained from a woman in her fifties or sixties with COVID-19, enrolled during active disease. Here the CDR3 reads CASRTSGFKETQYF. In DNA, the CDR3 is TGTGCCAGCAGGACTAGCGGGTTCAAAGAGACCCAGTACTTC.